The sample holds a few counts of the clone carrying this T cell receptor beta chain. What it recognizes is unknown. These data are taken from a study of response to subunit inactivated influenza vaccine. Each CDR3 protein gets one entry after TCRdb re-called the RT-PCR reads with MiXCR. The repertoire holds hundreds of thousands of distinct CDR3 sequences, with around 14% as singletons. Per the germline V gene, CDR1 is SGHRS and CDR2 is YFSETQ. V lost 0 bases, J lost 5 bases, and 12 bases lay in between. There are 14 residues in the CDR3. Whole-study findings and limits: Seasonal influenza vaccination, on each occasion, was suggested by the authors to recruit few new T cells.

The V gene is TRBV5-1, the J gene TRBJ2-7; D possibly corresponds to TRBD1 (5 bases). The source material was PBMCs from blood, sampled roughly 12 days after vaccination. The clonotype comes from a man aged 50 to 59 who received an inactivated influenza vaccine. Here the CDR3 reads CASSLVAGNDEQYF. CDR3 nucleotide sequence: TGCGCCAGCAGCTTGGTCGCAGGGAACGACGAGCAGTACTTC.